The clone carrying this T cell receptor (beta chain) was counted many times. Its target is not known. Looked up from germline, CDR1 is MGHRA and CDR2 is YSYEKL. V lost 4 bases, J lost 4 bases, and 17 bases lay in between. This CDR3 comprises 16 residues. This entry comes from a study of human T cells and chemical hapten exposure. Study-wide context: There were weekly diphenylcyclopropenone doses to the scalp for patients throughout the approximately 25-week study. DPC 0.01% went on the upper back by patch test, with reading at 6 days. Findings and caveats of the study: Against controls, expanded TCRs gave rise to significantly more large CDR3 similarity clusters.

TCRdb used MiXCR to reprocess the RACE reads, holding one entry per CDR3 protein. This sample has some 250,000 distinct CDR3 sequences, with roughly 8% found just once. Time point in this sample: pre-sensitization, week 0. Treatment in this sample: therapeutic diphenylcyclopropenone sensitization with weekly scalp DPC. Blood was collected ahead of every patch test applied. The chain recombines TRBV4-1 with TRBJ1-5; weak D call: TRBD1 (6 bases). The specimen was whole blood, collected in connection with sensitization to the hapten diphenylcyclopropenone (DPC). The TCR sequence derives from a man between 18 and 35 years old with alopecia areata. Some clones in this sample may be carry-over from other donors' samples. The CDR3 DNA reads as TGCGCCAGCAGCCGAATACCGGGACAAGAGAATCAGCCCCAGCATTTT. Translating gives CASSRIPGQENQPQHF.